This T cell receptor beta chain comes out of a study of T-cell reconstitution after alpha-beta-depleted transplantation in children. Comment on this clonotype: The antigen is unknown.

Study results and caveats: Surviving thymic progenitors and recipient T cells were the source of high TCRbeta diversity at day 60 in some patients.

With 8 bases clipped from V and 4 bases from J, the junction kept 18 bases outside the gene matches. Germline CDR1 is SGHTA and CDR2 is FQGTGA. The CDR3 has 17 residues. Unique molecular identifiers were built into the TCRbeta library. TCRdb re-analysed the PCR reads in MiXCR, keeping a single row per CDR3 protein. The sample shows 580,000 or so distinct CDR3 sequences, 20% to 25% of them seen only once. This TCR came from a boy younger than two who had a stem cell transplant for acute myeloid leukemia, so the T cells may come from the graft donor. The chain carries TRBV7-3 and TRBJ2-5, with 8 nucleotides matching TRBD1. Here the sequenced sample was PBMCs, mostly from graft donor cells, taken 360 days after TCRalphabeta/CD19-depleted stem cell transplant. The CDR3 protein is CASQLGDRLQEVETQYF. As DNA, the CDR3 is TGTGCCAGCCAGCTAGGGGACAGGCTTCAAGAGGTAGAGACCCAGTACTTC.